This is a list of T cell receptor beta chains from one sample in a study of control samples from healthy donors and cancer patients. Some clones are missing from TCRdb's copy, which holds only in-frame ones; the method was immunoSEQ multiplex PCR. Here the sample spans under 110,000 clones, around 89% being singletons. Material: blood. These receptors were collected from a young man in good health. Both conserved end residues are part of each CDR3. A D gene is named only where the DNA matches it firmly. Where a row states a size, it is once, few, many or the class of an expanded clone; other rows omit it.

j_gene: TRBJ2-3
d_gene: NA
abundance: NA
v_gene: TRBV27
CDR3aa: CASSLSSVRTDTQYF
CDR3nt: TGTGCCAGCAGTTTATCCTCGGTCCGTACAGATACGCAGTATTTT

j_gene: TRBJ1-5
d_gene: NA
abundance: NA
v_gene: TRBV15
CDR3aa: CATSRVSGKGQPQHF
CDR3nt: TGTGCCACCAGCAGAGTGTCCGGAAAAGGACAGCCCCAGCATTTT

j_gene: TRBJ1-2
d_gene: TRBD1
abundance: NA
v_gene: TRBV29-1
CDR3aa: CSVAHRGYGYTF
CDR3nt: TGCAGCGTCGCGCACAGGGGATATGGCTACACCTTC

j_gene: TRBJ1-5
d_gene: NA
abundance: NA
v_gene: TRBV3-1/TRBV3-2
CDR3aa: CASSQDRARALFDQPQHF
CDR3nt: TGTGCCAGCAGCCAAGATCGTGCCAGGGCCCTTTTCGATCAGCCCCAGCATTTT

j_gene: TRBJ1-2
d_gene: NA
abundance: NA
v_gene: TRBV2
CDR3aa: CASSEGRLGYTF
CDR3nt: TGTGCCAGCAGTGAAGGGCGTCTGGGCTACACCTTC

j_gene: TRBJ2-1
d_gene: TRBD2
abundance: few
v_gene: TRBV7-9
CDR3aa: CASSLFLAGGWEQFF
CDR3nt: TGTGCCAGCAGCTTATTCCTAGCGGGAGGGTGGGAGCAGTTCTTC

j_gene: TRBJ1-3
d_gene: NA
abundance: once
v_gene: TRBV10-1
CDR3aa: CASSPAGSSGNTIYF
CDR3nt: TGCGCCAGCAGTCCCGCTGGGAGCTCTGGAAACACCATATATTTT

j_gene: TRBJ2-2
d_gene: NA
abundance: NA
v_gene: TRBV18
CDR3aa: CASSKYTGELFF
CDR3nt: TGTGCCAGCTCTAAATACACCGGGGAGCTGTTTTTT

j_gene: TRBJ2-3
d_gene: TRBD1
abundance: NA
v_gene: TRBV6-1
CDR3aa: CASSEDRGPDTQYF
CDR3nt: TGTGCCAGCAGTGAAGACAGGGGCCCAGATACGCAGTATTTT

j_gene: TRBJ2-1
d_gene: NA
abundance: NA
v_gene: TRBV29-1
CDR3aa: CSLDIGWQGRTNEQFF
CDR3nt: TGCAGCCTTGATATCGGGTGGCAGGGTAGAACCAATGAGCAGTTCTTC

j_gene: TRBJ1-2
d_gene: NA
abundance: NA
v_gene: TRBV24-1
CDR3aa: CATSDLTGLLFTF
CDR3nt: TGTGCCACCAGTGATTTGACAGGTCTTTTATTCACCTTC

j_gene: TRBJ2-5
d_gene: NA
abundance: NA
v_gene: TRBV5-1
CDR3aa: CASSSGQQETQYF
CDR3nt: TGCGCCAGCAGCTCGGGACAACAAGAGACCCAGTACTTC

j_gene: TRBJ2-1
d_gene: TRBD2
abundance: NA
v_gene: TRBV11-2
CDR3aa: CASSSLSGRGHEQFF
CDR3nt: TGTGCCAGCAGCTCTCTTAGCGGGAGGGGGCATGAGCAGTTCTTC

j_gene: TRBJ1-1
d_gene: NA
abundance: NA
v_gene: TRBV14
CDR3aa: CASSLGRMNTEAFF
CDR3nt: TGTGCCAGCAGCCTGGGACGGATGAACACTGAAGCTTTCTTT

j_gene: TRBJ1-2
d_gene: TRBD1
abundance: NA
v_gene: TRBV18
CDR3aa: CASSLQGGQGIYGYTF
CDR3nt: TGTGCCAGCTCTCTTCAGGGGGGACAGGGAATCTATGGCTACACCTTC

j_gene: TRBJ1-5
d_gene: NA
abundance: NA
v_gene: TRBV5-6
CDR3aa: CASSLDGQPQHF
CDR3nt: TGTGCCAGCAGCTTGGACGGTCAGCCCCAGCATTTT

j_gene: TRBJ1-5
d_gene: TRBD1
abundance: once
v_gene: TRBV6-4
CDR3aa: CASSLDRGQPQHF
CDR3nt: TGTGCCAGCAGCTTGGACAGGGGACAGCCCCAGCATTTT

j_gene: TRBJ1-6
d_gene: NA
abundance: NA
v_gene: TRBV2
CDR3aa: CASSVTGYRSPLHF
CDR3nt: TGTGCCAGCAGTGTAACGGGGTATCGTTCACCCCTCCACTTT

j_gene: TRBJ2-7
d_gene: NA
abundance: NA
v_gene: TRBV27
CDR3aa: CASSLSPISYEQYF
CDR3nt: TGTGCCAGCAGTTTATCCCCGATCAGCTACGAGCAGTACTTC

j_gene: TRBJ2-2
d_gene: NA
abundance: NA
v_gene: TRBV28
CDR3aa: CASLGGTNTGELFF
CDR3nt: TGTGCCAGCCTAGGGGGGACGAACACCGGGGAGCTGTTTTTT

j_gene: TRBJ2-5
d_gene: TRBD2
abundance: NA
v_gene: TRBV29-1
CDR3aa: CSVEGLAQETQYF
CDR3nt: TGCAGCGTTGAAGGACTAGCCCAAGAGACCCAGTACTTC

j_gene: TRBJ2-1
d_gene: NA
abundance: once
v_gene: TRBV12-5
CDR3aa: CASGLYDNEQFF
CDR3nt: TGTGCTAGTGGTTTGTACGACAATGAGCAGTTCTTC

j_gene: TRBJ1-1
d_gene: TRBD1
abundance: NA
v_gene: TRBV10-1
CDR3aa: CASSQGDTEAFF
CDR3nt: TGCGCCAGCAGTCAGGGGGACACTGAAGCTTTCTTT

j_gene: TRBJ2-1
d_gene: TRBD2
abundance: NA
v_gene: TRBV19
CDR3aa: CASNGLAGVDEQFF
CDR3nt: TGTGCCAGTAACGGGCTAGCGGGAGTAGATGAGCAGTTCTTC

j_gene: TRBJ2-3
d_gene: TRBD1
abundance: once
v_gene: TRBV11-2
CDR3aa: CASSLDRGRSTDTQYF
CDR3nt: TGTGCCAGCAGCTTGGACAGGGGGAGAAGCACAGATACGCAGTATTTT

j_gene: TRBJ1-5
d_gene: NA
abundance: NA
v_gene: TRBV19
CDR3aa: CASSPMGGQPQHF
CDR3nt: TGTGCCAGTAGTCCGATGGGGGGACAGCCCCAGCATTTT

j_gene: TRBJ1-1
d_gene: NA
abundance: NA
v_gene: TRBV4-3
CDR3aa: CASTMTENTEAFF
CDR3nt: TGCGCCAGCACAATGACGGAGAACACTGAAGCTTTCTTT

j_gene: TRBJ2-3
d_gene: NA
abundance: NA
v_gene: TRBV4-2
CDR3aa: CASSQDMGSAPHTQYF
CDR3nt: TGTGCCAGCAGCCAAGATATGGGCTCCGCCCCCCATACGCAGTATTTT

j_gene: TRBJ2-3
d_gene: TRBD2
abundance: NA
v_gene: TRBV7-9
CDR3aa: CASSPMAGGRINTQYF
CDR3nt: TGTGCCAGCAGCCCCATGGCGGGGGGCCGCATTAATACGCAGTATTTT

j_gene: TRBJ2-2
d_gene: TRBD2
abundance: NA
v_gene: TRBV6-5
CDR3aa: CASSLGLAGAAGELFF
CDR3nt: TGTGCCAGCAGTTTGGGACTAGCGGGAGCGGCCGGGGAGCTGTTTTTT

j_gene: TRBJ2-3
d_gene: TRBD1
abundance: few
v_gene: TRBV6-4
CDR3aa: CASSNDRGGTDTQYF
CDR3nt: TGTGCCAGCAGTAACGACAGGGGAGGCACAGATACGCAGTATTTT

j_gene: TRBJ2-5
d_gene: NA
abundance: NA
v_gene: TRBV3-1/TRBV3-2
CDR3aa: CASSQAVGDVSQETQYF
CDR3nt: TGTGCCAGCAGCCAAGCGGTCGGGGACGTTAGCCAAGAGACCCAGTACTTC

j_gene: TRBJ1-4
d_gene: TRBD1
abundance: NA
v_gene: TRBV7-9
CDR3aa: CASSQGQGNEKLFF
CDR3nt: TGTGCCAGCAGCCAGGGACAGGGTAATGAAAAACTGTTTTTT

j_gene: TRBJ1-1
d_gene: TRBD1
abundance: NA
v_gene: TRBV15
CDR3aa: CATSRSLIGGQGGTEAFF
CDR3nt: TGTGCCACCAGCAGATCTCTAATAGGGGGACAGGGGGGCACTGAAGCTTTCTTT

j_gene: TRBJ1-2
d_gene: NA
abundance: once
v_gene: TRBV14
CDR3aa: CASSQEVDGGHGPLYGYTF
CDR3nt: TGTGCCAGCAGCCAAGAAGTTGACGGGGGCCACGGGCCCCTGTATGGCTACACCTTC

j_gene: TRBJ2-5
d_gene: NA
abundance: NA
v_gene: TRBV18
CDR3aa: CASSPEPLQETQYF
CDR3nt: TGTGCCAGCTCACCTGAGCCCCTCCAAGAGACCCAGTACTTC

j_gene: TRBJ2-1
d_gene: NA
abundance: NA
v_gene: TRBV13
CDR3aa: CASSVLLGGYDNEQFF
CDR3nt: TGTGCCAGCAGCGTCCTCCTAGGGGGATACGACAATGAGCAGTTCTTC

j_gene: TRBJ2-1
d_gene: NA
abundance: NA
v_gene: TRBV3-1/TRBV3-2
CDR3aa: CASSQDQSGQFF
CDR3nt: TGTGCCAGCAGCCAAGATCAGAGCGGGCAGTTCTTC

j_gene: TRBJ2-3
d_gene: NA
abundance: once
v_gene: TRBV6-2/TRBV6-3
CDR3aa: CASSFGVRTDTQYF
CDR3nt: TGTGCCAGCAGTTTTGGGGTTCGCACAGATACGCAGTATTTT

j_gene: TRBJ2-3
d_gene: NA
abundance: NA
v_gene: TRBV12-3/TRBV12-4
CDR3aa: CASSFGQVDTQYF
CDR3nt: TGTGCCAGCAGTTTTGGTCAAGTAGATACGCAGTATTTT

j_gene: TRBJ2-4
d_gene: NA
abundance: NA
v_gene: TRBV5-1
CDR3aa: CASSTQEAARNIQYF
CDR3nt: TGCGCCAGCTCCACTCAAGAGGCAGCTAGAAACATTCAGTACTTC

j_gene: TRBJ1-2
d_gene: NA
abundance: NA
v_gene: TRBV19
CDR3aa: CASQGRANYGYTF
CDR3nt: TGTGCCTCCCAAGGGAGAGCTAACTATGGCTACACCTTC

j_gene: TRBJ2-5
d_gene: NA
abundance: NA
v_gene: TRBV5-1
CDR3aa: CASSLDHGGARETQYF
CDR3nt: TGCGCCAGCAGCTTGGATCACGGGGGCGCCAGGGAGACCCAGTACTTC

j_gene: TRBJ2-2
d_gene: TRBD1
abundance: NA
v_gene: TRBV13
CDR3aa: CASSSGTANTGELFF
CDR3nt: TGTGCCAGCAGCTCCGGGACAGCGAACACCGGGGAGCTGTTTTTT

j_gene: TRBJ1-5
d_gene: NA
abundance: NA
v_gene: TRBV3-1/TRBV3-2
CDR3aa: CASSIHKNQPQHF
CDR3nt: TGTGCCAGCAGCATTCACAAAAATCAGCCCCAGCATTTT

j_gene: TRBJ2-2
d_gene: NA
abundance: few
v_gene: TRBV6-5
CDR3aa: CASSRGDTGELFF
CDR3nt: TGTGCCAGCAGCAGGGGAGACACCGGGGAGCTGTTTTTT

j_gene: TRBJ1-6
d_gene: NA
abundance: NA
v_gene: TRBV6-4
CDR3aa: CASSDSADNSPLHF
CDR3nt: TGTGCCAGCAGTGACTCGGCAGATAATTCACCCCTCCACTTT

j_gene: TRBJ1-1
d_gene: NA
abundance: NA
v_gene: TRBV27
CDR3aa: CASSLGSGNTEAFF
CDR3nt: TGTGCCAGCAGTTTAGGGTCCGGGAACACTGAAGCTTTCTTT

j_gene: TRBJ1-5
d_gene: NA
abundance: once
v_gene: TRBV19
CDR3aa: CASSVQGGSNQPQHF
CDR3nt: TGTGCCAGTAGTGTGCAGGGTGGGAGCAATCAGCCCCAGCATTTT

j_gene: TRBJ1-1
d_gene: NA
abundance: NA
v_gene: TRBV6-2/TRBV6-3
CDR3aa: CASSYPAGVGTEAFF
CDR3nt: TGTGCCAGCAGTTATCCGGCAGGGGTGGGCACTGAAGCTTTCTTT

j_gene: TRBJ2-3
d_gene: NA
abundance: NA
v_gene: TRBV7-7
CDR3aa: CASSLSPPGSSTDTQYF
CDR3nt: TGTGCCAGCAGCTTAAGCCCCCCGGGCTCTAGCACAGATACGCAGTATTTT

j_gene: TRBJ2-5
d_gene: NA
abundance: NA
v_gene: TRBV28
CDR3aa: CASSQPPGETQYF
CDR3nt: TGTGCCAGCAGCCAACCACCGGGTGAGACCCAGTACTTC

j_gene: TRBJ1-1
d_gene: NA
abundance: NA
v_gene: TRBV10-2
CDR3aa: CASRGIWTEAFF
CDR3nt: TGCGCCAGCAGGGGCATATGGACTGAAGCTTTCTTT